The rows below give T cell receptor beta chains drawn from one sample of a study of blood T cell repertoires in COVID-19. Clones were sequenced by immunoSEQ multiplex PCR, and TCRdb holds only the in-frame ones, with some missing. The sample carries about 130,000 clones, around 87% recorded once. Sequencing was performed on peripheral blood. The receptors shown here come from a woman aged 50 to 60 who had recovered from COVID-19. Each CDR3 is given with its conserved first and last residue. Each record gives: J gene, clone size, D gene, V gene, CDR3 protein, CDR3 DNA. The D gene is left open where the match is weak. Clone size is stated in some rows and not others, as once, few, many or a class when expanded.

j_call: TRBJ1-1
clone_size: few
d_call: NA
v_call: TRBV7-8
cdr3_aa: CASSSGGGTEAFF
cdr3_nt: TGTGCCAGCAGCTCCGGGGGAGGGACTGAAGCTTTCTTT

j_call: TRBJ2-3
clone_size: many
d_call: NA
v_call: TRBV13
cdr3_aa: CASSLGVWTSTDTQYF
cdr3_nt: TGTGCCAGCAGCTTAGGGGTCTGGACTAGCACAGATACGCAGTATTTT

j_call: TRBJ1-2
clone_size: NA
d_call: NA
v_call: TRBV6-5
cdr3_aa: CASSILDSTSGYTF
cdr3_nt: TGTGCCAGCAGCATACTGGACAGTACCTCTGGCTACACCTTC

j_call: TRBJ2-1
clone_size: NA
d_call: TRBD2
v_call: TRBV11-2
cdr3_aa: CASSFSGSSYNEQFF
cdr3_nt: TGTGCCAGCAGCTTTAGCGGGTCTTCCTACAATGAGCAGTTCTTC

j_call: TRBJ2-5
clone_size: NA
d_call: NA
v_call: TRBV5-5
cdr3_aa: CASSLGPGEGETQYF
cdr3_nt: TGTGCCAGCAGCTTGGGGCCGGGGGAAGGGGAGACCCAGTACTTC

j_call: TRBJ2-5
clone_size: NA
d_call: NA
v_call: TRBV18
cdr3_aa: CASSPNAGETQYF
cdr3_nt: TGTGCCAGCTCACCGAATGCCGGAGAGACCCAGTACTTC

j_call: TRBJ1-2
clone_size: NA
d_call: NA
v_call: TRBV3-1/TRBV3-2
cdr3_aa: CASSQGYEGYTF
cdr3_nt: TGTGCCAGCAGCCAAGGGTATGAGGGCTACACCTTC

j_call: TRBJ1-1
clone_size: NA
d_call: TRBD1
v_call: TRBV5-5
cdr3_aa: CASSWTGGTEAFF
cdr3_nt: TGTGCCAGCAGTTGGACAGGTGGCACTGAAGCTTTCTTT

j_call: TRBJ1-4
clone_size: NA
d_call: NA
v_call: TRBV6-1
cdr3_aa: CASSEAARGEKLFF
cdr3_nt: TGTGCCAGCAGTGAAGCGGCACGGGGGGAAAAACTGTTTTTT

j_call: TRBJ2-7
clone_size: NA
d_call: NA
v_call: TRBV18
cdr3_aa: CASSPPYSYEQYF
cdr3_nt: TGTGCCAGCTCACCCCCCTATTCCTACGAGCAGTACTTC

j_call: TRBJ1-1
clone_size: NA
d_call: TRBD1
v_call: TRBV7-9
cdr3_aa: CASSWTGPEAFF
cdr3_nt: TGTGCCAGCAGTTGGACAGGGCCAGAAGCTTTCTTT

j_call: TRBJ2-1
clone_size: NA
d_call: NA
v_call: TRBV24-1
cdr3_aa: CATSDPPRDEQFF
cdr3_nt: TGTGCCACCAGTGATCCCCCGCGGGATGAGCAGTTCTTC

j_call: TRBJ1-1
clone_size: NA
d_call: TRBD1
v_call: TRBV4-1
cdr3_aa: CASSAPGGAKLAFF
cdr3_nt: TGCGCCAGCAGCGCGCCAGGGGGAGCTAAGTTAGCTTTCTTT

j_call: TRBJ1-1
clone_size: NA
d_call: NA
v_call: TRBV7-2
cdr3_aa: CASSLRGNTEAFF
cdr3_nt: TGTGCCAGCAGCTTACGCGGGAACACTGAAGCTTTCTTT

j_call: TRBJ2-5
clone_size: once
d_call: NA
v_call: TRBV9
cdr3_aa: CASSVAVQSETQYF
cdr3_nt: TGTGCCAGCAGCGTAGCTGTGCAGTCGGAGACCCAGTACTTC

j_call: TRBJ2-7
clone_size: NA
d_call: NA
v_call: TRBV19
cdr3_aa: CASSIGQGSYEQYF
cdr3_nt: TGTGCCAGTAGTATTGGGCAGGGTTCCTACGAGCAGTACTTC

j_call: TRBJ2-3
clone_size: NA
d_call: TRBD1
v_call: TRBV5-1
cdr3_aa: CASSQGQGSGDTQYF
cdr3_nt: TGCGCCAGCAGCCAGGGACAGGGATCAGGCGATACGCAGTATTTT

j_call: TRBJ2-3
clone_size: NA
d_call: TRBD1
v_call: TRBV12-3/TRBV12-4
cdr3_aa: CASSDRVRQYF
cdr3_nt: TGTGCCAGCAGCGACAGGGTTAGGCAGTATTTT

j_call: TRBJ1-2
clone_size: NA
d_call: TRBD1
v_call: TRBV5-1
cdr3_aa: CASSLGTGSNYGYTF
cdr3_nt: TGCGCCAGCAGCTTGGGGACAGGCTCTAACTATGGCTACACCTTC

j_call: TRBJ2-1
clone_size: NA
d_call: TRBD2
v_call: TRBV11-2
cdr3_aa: CASSPIRAGGLNEQFF
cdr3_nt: TGTGCCAGCAGCCCTATCCGAGCGGGAGGGTTAAATGAGCAGTTCTTC

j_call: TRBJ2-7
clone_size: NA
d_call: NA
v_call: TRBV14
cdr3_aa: CASSLQYEQYF
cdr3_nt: TGTGCCAGCAGCCTTCAGTACGAGCAGTACTTC

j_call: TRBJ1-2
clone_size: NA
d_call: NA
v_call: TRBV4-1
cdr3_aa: CASSQDLTANYGYTF
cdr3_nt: TGCGCCAGCAGCCAAGATCTGACAGCTAACTATGGCTACACCTTC

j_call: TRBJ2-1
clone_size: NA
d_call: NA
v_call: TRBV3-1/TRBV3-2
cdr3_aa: CASSPQRQFTEQFF
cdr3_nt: TGTGCCAGCAGCCCGCAGCGGCAGTTCACTGAGCAGTTCTTC

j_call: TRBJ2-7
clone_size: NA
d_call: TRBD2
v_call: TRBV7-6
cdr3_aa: CASSLLASGSYEQYF
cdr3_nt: TGTGCCAGCAGCTTACTGGCTAGCGGGAGTTACGAGCAGTACTTC

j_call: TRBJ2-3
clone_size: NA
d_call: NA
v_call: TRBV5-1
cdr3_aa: CASSLRREDTQYF
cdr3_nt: TGCGCCAGCAGCTTGCGGAGGGAGGATACGCAGTATTTT

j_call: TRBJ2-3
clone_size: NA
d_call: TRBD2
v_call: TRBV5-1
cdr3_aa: CASSPTSGRVADTQYF
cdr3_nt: TGCGCCAGCAGCCCTACTAGCGGGAGAGTAGCAGATACGCAGTATTTT

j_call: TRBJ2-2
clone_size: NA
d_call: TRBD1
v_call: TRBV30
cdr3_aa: CACRTGPNTGELFF
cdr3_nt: TGTGCCTGTAGGACAGGGCCGAACACCGGGGAGCTGTTTTTT

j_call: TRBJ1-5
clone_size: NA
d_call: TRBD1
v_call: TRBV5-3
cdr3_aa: CARSLGQDYSNQPQHF
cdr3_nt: TGTGCCAGAAGCCTGGGACAGGATTATAGCAATCAGCCCCAGCATTTT

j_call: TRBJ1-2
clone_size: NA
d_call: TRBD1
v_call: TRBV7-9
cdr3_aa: CASDREEGYTF
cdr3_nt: TGTGCCAGCGACAGGGAGGAGGGCTACACCTTC

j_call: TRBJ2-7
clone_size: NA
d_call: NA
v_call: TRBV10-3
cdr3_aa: CAILKHGGPSSYEQYF
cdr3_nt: TGTGCCATTCTAAAGCACGGGGGTCCCAGTTCCTACGAGCAGTACTTC

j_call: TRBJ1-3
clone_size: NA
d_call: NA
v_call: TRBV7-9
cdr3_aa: CASSWRVSDGNTIYF
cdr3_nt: TGTGCCAGCAGCTGGAGGGTGTCGGACGGAAACACCATATATTTT

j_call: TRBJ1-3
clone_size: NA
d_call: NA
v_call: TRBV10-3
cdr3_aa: CAISVAGAGNTIYF
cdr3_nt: TGTGCCATCAGTGTGGCGGGTGCTGGAAACACCATATATTTT

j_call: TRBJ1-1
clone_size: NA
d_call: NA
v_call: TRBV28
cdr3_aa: CASSSPGTPEAFF
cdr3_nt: TGTGCCAGCAGTTCACCGGGGACACCGGAAGCTTTCTTT

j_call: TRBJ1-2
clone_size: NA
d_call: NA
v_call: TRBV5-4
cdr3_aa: CASSPPDGGGGYTF
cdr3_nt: TGTGCCAGCAGTCCCCCCGATGGGGGGGGTGGCTACACCTTC

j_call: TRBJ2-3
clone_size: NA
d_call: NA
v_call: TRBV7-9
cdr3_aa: CASSLARARSTDTQYF
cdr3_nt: TGTGCCAGCAGCTTAGCGCGGGCTAGGAGCACAGATACGCAGTATTTT

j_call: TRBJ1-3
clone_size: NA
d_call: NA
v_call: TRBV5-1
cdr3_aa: CASSLGRFGRNTIYF
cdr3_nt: TGCGCCAGCAGCTTGGGTAGATTTGGTAGAAACACCATATATTTT

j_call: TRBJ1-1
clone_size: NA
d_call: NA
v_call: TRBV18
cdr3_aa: CASSPGQNTEAFF
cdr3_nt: TGTGCCAGCTCACCGGGACAGAACACTGAAGCTTTCTTT

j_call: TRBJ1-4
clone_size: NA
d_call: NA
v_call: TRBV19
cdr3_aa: CASRNTGINEKLFF
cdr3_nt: TGTGCCAGTAGAAATACGGGGATTAATGAAAAACTGTTTTTT

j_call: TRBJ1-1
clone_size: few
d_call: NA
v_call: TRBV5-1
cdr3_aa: CASRSGENTEAFF
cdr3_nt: TGCGCCAGCAGGAGTGGAGAGAACACTGAAGCTTTCTTT

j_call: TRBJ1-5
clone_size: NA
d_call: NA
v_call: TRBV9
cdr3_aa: CASSVGGHKNQPQHF
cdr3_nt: TGTGCCAGCAGCGTGGGTGGACACAAAAATCAGCCCCAGCATTTT

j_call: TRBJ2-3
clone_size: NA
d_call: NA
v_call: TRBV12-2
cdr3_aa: CASRLGHRGKTDTQYF
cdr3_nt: TGTGCAAGTCGCTTGGGGCACAGGGGGAAGACAGATACGCAGTATTTT

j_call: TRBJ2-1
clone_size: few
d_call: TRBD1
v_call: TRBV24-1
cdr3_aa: CATSDPRGGLINEQFF
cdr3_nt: TGTGCCACCAGTGACCCTCGAGGGGGCCTCATCAATGAGCAGTTCTTC

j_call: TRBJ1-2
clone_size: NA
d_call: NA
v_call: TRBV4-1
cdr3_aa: CASSQVSLSGYGYTF
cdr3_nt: TGCGCCAGCAGCCAAGTAAGCTTATCGGGCTATGGCTACACCTTC

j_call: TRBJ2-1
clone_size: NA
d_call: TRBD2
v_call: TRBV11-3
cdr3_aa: CASSRGGAAGGSSYNEQFF
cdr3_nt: TGTGCCAGCAGCCGGGGGGGGGCTGCGGGAGGGAGCTCCTACAATGAGCAGTTCTTC

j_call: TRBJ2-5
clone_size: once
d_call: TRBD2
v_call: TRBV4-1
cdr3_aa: CASSQDWASGRGTQYF
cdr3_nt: TGCGCCAGCAGCCAAGATTGGGCTAGCGGGAGAGGGACCCAGTACTTC

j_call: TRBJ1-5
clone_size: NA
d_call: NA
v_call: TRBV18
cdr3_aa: CASSPSPGFFGQPQHF
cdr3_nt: TGTGCCAGCTCACCTTCACCGGGTTTCTTTGGTCAGCCCCAGCATTTT

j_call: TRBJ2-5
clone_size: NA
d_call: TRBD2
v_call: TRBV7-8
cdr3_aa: CASSWPLAGQETQYF
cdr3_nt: TGTGCCAGCAGCTGGCCACTAGCGGGTCAAGAGACCCAGTACTTC

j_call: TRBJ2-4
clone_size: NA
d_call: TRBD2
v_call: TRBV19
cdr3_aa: CASRGRGGFGKNIQYF
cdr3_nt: TGTGCCAGTAGAGGGCGGGGGGGCTTCGGCAAAAACATTCAGTACTTC

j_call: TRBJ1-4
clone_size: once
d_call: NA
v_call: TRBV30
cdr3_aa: CAWSAPGGDEKLFF
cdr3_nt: TGTGCCTGGAGCGCCCCGGGAGGGGATGAAAAACTGTTTTTT

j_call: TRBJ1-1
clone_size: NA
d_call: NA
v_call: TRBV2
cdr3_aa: CASRATENTEAFF
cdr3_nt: TGTGCCAGCAGGGCGACAGAAAACACTGAAGCTTTCTTT

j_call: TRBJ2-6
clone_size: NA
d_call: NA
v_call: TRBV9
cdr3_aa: CASRSGVYGANVLTF
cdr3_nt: TGTGCCAGCAGGTCGGGGGTATATGGGGCCAACGTCCTGACTTTC

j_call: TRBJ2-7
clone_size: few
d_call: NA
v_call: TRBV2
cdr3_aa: CASSFTEDEQYF
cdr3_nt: TGTGCCAGCAGTTTTACGGAGGACGAGCAGTACTTC

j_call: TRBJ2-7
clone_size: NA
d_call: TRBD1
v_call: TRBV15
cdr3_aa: CATSRVAAGGPYEQYF
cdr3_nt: TGTGCCACCAGCAGAGTTGCGGCAGGGGGTCCCTACGAGCAGTACTTC

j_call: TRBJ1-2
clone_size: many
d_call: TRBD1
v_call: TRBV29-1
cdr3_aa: CSVVTGVPKFGYTF
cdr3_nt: TGCAGCGTTGTGACAGGGGTACCTAAATTTGGCTACACCTTC

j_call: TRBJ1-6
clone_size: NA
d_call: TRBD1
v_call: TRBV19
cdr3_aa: CASIETGSASPLHF
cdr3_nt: TGTGCCAGTATCGAGACAGGGAGCGCTTCACCCCTCCACTTT

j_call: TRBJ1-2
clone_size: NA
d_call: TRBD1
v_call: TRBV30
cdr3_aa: CAWSRQGASYTF
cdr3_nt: TGTGCCTGGAGTCGACAGGGGGCGAGCTACACCTTC

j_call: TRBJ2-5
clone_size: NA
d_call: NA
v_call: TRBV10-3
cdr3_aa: CAIAWAYQETQYF
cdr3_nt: TGTGCCATCGCCTGGGCTTACCAAGAGACCCAGTACTTC

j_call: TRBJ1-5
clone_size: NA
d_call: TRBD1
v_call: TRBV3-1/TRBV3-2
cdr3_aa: CASSPDRGLAQPQHF
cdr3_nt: TGTGCCAGCAGCCCCGACAGGGGGCTAGCTCAGCCCCAGCATTTT

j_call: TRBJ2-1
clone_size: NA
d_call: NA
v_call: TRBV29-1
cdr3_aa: CSVEPPGSGQFF
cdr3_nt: TGCAGCGTTGAGCCTCCAGGGTCTGGGCAGTTCTTC